The rows below give T cell receptor beta chains drawn from one sample of a study of cytomegalovirus exposure and HLA in healthy donors. Method: immunoSEQ multiplex PCR; TCRdb's copy keeps in-frame clones and lacks some. This table has about 110,000 clones, 76% appearing once. Sequencing was carried out using PBMCs. These receptors were collected from a man aged 35 to 55 in good health and CMV-seropositive. CDR3s include the opening cysteine and the closing phenylalanine or tryptophan. The D gene is left open where the match is weak.

TRBV7-3	NA	TRBJ2-2	CASSLNSANTGELFF
TRBV28	NA	TRBJ2-7	CASSLSVFSYEQYF
TRBV19	NA	TRBJ2-7	CASSKGAPSYEQYF
TRBV13	NA	TRBJ1-2	CASSLGDPRAWYGYTF
TRBV4-3	NA	TRBJ1-2	CASSQDVRTANYGYTF
TRBV7-9	TRBD1	TRBJ2-2	CASSLALQSQGTGELFF
TRBV28	TRBD2	TRBJ2-1	CASSLWETSGRFYEQFF
TRBV5-1	NA	TRBJ2-1	CASSRERYYNEQFF
TRBV5-8	TRBD2	TRBJ2-1	CASSLWVAGGDEQFF
TRBV5-1	NA	TRBJ1-1	CASSYGANTEAFF
TRBV12-5	NA	TRBJ2-3	CASGSRPGSSDTQYF
TRBV6-1	NA	TRBJ2-3	CASRDTHRTDTQYF
TRBV18	NA	TRBJ2-7	CASSGLSPYEQYF
TRBV19	TRBD2	TRBJ2-1	CASSVSSGSSYNEQFF
TRBV18	TRBD1	TRBJ1-5	CASSPEQGNQPQHF
TRBV19	TRBD1	TRBJ2-5	CASWDSDGETQYF
TRBV5-4	TRBD2	TRBJ2-1	CASSLGAGGYNEQFF
TRBV5-1	NA	TRBJ1-3	CASSYNLQGNAIYF
TRBV19	TRBD1	TRBJ2-7	CASGRSGGPYEQYF
TRBV7-3	TRBD1	TRBJ1-5	CASSLDRVLYSNQPQHF
TRBV11-2	NA	TRBJ2-2	CASSSGQTANTGELFF
TRBV7-3	NA	TRBJ2-3	CASSLMGATDTQYF
TRBV4-2	NA	TRBJ1-6	CASSQYVGQRSPLHF
TRBV7-2	TRBD1	TRBJ2-7	CASSPWTGSYEQYF
TRBV28	NA	TRBJ1-1	CASPYPLPSHRVNTEAFF
TRBV5-1	NA	TRBJ2-4	CASSLERAAKNIQYF
TRBV29-1	TRBD1	TRBJ1-1	CSVGRGLGTEAFF
TRBV9	TRBD2	TRBJ2-1	CASSVGSGLAVPEQFF
TRBV11-3	NA	TRBJ2-1	CASSLDSGRGYNEQFF
TRBV7-2	TRBD1	TRBJ1-4	CASSLALNRGATNEKLFF
TRBV7-6	NA	TRBJ2-7	CASSLENTGLEQYF
TRBV5-6	TRBD1	TRBJ2-3	CASSLDRGLTDTQYF
TRBV7-9	NA	TRBJ1-6	CASSSDLSPRNSPLHF